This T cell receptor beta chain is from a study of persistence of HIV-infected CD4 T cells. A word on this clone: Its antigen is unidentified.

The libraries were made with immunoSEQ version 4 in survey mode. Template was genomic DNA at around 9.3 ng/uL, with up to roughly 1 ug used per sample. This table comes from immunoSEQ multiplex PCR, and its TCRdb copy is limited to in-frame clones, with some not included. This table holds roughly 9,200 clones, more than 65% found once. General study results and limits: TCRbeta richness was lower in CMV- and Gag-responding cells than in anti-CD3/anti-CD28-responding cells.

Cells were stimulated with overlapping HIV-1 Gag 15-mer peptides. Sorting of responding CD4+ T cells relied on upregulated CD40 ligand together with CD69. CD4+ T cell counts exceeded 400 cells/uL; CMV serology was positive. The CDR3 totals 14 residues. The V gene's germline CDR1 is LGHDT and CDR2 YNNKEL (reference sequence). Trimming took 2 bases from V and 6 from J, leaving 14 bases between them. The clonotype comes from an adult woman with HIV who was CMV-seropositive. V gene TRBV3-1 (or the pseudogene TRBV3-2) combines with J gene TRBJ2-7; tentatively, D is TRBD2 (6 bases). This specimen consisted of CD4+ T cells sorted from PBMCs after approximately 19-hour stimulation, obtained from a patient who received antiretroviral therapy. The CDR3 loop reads CASSQSRLVSEQYF. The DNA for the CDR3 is TGTGCCAGCAGCCAATCCCGACTAGTGTCCGAGCAGTACTTC.